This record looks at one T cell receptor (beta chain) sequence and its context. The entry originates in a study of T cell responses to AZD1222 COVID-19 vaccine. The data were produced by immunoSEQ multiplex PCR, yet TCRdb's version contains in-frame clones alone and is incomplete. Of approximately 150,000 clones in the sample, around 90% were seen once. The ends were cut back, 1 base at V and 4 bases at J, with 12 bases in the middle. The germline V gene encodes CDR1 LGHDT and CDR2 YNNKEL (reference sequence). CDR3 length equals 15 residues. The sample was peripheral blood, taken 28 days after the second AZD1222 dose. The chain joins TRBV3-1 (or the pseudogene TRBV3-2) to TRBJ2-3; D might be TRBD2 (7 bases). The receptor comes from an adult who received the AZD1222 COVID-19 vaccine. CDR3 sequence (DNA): TGTGCCAGCAGCCAAGTTGCGGGGGCCCCAGATACGCAGTATTTT. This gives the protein CASSQVAGAPDTQYF.